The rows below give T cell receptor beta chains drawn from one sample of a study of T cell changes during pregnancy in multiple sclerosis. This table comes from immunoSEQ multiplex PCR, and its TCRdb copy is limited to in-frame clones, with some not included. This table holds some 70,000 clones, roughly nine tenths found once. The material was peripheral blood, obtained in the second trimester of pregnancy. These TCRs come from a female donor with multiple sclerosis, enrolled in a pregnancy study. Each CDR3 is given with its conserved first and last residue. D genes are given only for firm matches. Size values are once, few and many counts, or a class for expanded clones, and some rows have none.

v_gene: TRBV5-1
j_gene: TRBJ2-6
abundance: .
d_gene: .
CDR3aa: CASSAPGQGDASSGANVLTF
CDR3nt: TGCGCCAGCTCAGCCCCGGGACAAGGGGATGCCTCCTCTGGGGCCAACGTCCTGACTTTC

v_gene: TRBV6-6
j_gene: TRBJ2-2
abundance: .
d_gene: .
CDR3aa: CASSYSRTNTGELFF
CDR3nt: TGTGCCAGCAGTTACTCACGGACAAACACCGGGGAGCTGTTTTTT

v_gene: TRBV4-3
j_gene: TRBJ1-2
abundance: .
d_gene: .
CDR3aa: CASSQDGSLMGGYTF
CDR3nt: TGCGCCAGCAGCCAAGACGGCAGTTTGATGGGCGGCTACACCTTC

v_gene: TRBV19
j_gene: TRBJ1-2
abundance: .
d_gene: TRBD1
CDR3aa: CASRYGQGSYGYTF
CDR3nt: TGTGCCAGTAGGTACGGACAGGGGTCATATGGCTACACCTTC

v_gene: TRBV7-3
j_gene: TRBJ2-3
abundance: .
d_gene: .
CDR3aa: CASSLGLSTDTQYF
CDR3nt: TGTGCCAGCAGCTTAGGCCTGAGCACAGATACGCAGTATTTT

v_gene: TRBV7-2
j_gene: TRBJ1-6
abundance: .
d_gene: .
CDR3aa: CASSLDAGGNSPLHF
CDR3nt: TGTGCCAGCAGCTTAGATGCGGGCGGCAATTCACCCCTCCACTTT

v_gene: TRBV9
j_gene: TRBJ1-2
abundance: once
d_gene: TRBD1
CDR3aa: CASSVSTGVYGYTF
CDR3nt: TGTGCCAGCAGCGTATCTACAGGGGTCTATGGCTACACCTTC

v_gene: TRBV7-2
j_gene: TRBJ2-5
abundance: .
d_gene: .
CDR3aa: CASSLASGSAETQYF
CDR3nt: TGTGCCAGCAGCTTGGCCTCGGGATCCGCAGAGACCCAGTACTTC

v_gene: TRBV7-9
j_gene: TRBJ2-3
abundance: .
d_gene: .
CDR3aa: CASVQPRTSTDTQYF
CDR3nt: TGTGCCAGCGTTCAACCTAGAACTAGCACAGATACGCAGTATTTT

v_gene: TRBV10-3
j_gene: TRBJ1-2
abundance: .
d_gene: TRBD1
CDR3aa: CAIRDRLNRGNYGYTF
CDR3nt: TGTGCCATCAGGGACAGACTAAACAGGGGCAACTATGGCTACACCTTC

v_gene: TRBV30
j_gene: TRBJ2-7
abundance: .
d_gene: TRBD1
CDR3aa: CAWGELGTGLTYEQYF
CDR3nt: TGTGCCTGGGGGGAACTCGGGACAGGACTCACCTACGAGCAGTACTTC

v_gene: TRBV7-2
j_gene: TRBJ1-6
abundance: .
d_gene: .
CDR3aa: CASSPRQGLGNSPLHF
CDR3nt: TGTGCCAGCAGCCCCCGGCAGGGCCTGGGCAATTCACCCCTCCACTTT

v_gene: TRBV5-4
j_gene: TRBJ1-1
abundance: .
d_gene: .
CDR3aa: CASSWWAGAATEAFF
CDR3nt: TGTGCCAGCAGCTGGTGGGCAGGGGCGGCCACTGAAGCTTTCTTT

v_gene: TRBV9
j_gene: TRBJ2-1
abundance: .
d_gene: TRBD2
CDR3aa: CASSVDGGGDVYEQFF
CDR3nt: TGTGCCAGCAGCGTAGATGGCGGGGGGGATGTTTATGAGCAGTTCTTC

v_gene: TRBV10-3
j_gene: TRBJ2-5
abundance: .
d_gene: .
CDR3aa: CAISDGGGAVAETQYF
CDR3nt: TGTGCCATCAGTGATGGAGGGGGGGCCGTTGCAGAGACCCAGTACTTC

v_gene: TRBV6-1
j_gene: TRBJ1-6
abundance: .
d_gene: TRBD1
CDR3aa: CASRQGRDSPLHF
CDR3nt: TGTGCCAGCAGACAGGGGCGGGATTCACCCCTCCACTTT

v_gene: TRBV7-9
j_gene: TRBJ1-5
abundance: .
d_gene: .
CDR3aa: CASSLSNQPQHF
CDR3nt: TGTGCCAGCAGCTTGTCTAATCAGCCCCAGCATTTT

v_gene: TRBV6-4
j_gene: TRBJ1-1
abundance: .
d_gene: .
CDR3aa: CASRRDRSGLEAFF
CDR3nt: TGTGCCAGCAGACGCGACAGGTCTGGCCTTGAAGCTTTCTTT

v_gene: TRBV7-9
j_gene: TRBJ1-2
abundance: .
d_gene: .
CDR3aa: CATYRVPYGYTF
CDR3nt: TGTGCCACTTACAGGGTCCCCTATGGCTACACCTTC

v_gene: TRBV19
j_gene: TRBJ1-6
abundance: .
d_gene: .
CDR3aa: CASSISRATYNSPLHF
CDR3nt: TGTGCCAGTAGTATCAGCAGGGCGACCTATAATTCACCCCTCCACTTT

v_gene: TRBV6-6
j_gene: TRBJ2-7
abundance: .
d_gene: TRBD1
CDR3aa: CASSSGQGTYEQYF
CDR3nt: TGTGCCAGCAGTTCGGGACAGGGAACCTACGAGCAGTACTTC

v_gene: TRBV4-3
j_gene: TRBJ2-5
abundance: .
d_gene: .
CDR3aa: CASSQGSSRGGGLQETQYF
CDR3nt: TGCGCCAGCAGCCAAGGATCCTCGAGGGGGGGCGGGCTACAAGAGACCCAGTACTTC

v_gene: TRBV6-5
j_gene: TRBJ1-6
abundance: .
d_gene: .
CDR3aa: CASSSQLQGNNSPLHF
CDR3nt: TGTGCCAGCAGTTCCCAATTGCAGGGGAATAATTCACCCCTCCACTTT

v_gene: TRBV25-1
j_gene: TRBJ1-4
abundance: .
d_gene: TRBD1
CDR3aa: CASSEGQGAIDEKLFF
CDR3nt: TGTGCCAGCAGTGAGGGACAGGGGGCGATCGATGAAAAACTGTTTTTT

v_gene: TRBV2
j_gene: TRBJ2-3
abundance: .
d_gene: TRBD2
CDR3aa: CASSELGTSGGSSTDTQYF
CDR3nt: TGTGCCAGCAGTGAATTGGGGACGAGCGGGGGCTCTAGCACAGATACGCAGTATTTT

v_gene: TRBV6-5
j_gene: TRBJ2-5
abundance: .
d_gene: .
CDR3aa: CASRGGAGGETQYF
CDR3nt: TGTGCCAGCAGGGGGGGGGCGGGCGGAGAGACCCAGTACTTC

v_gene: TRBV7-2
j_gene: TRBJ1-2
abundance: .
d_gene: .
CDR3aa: CASSRTGLPSYGYTF
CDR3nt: TGTGCCAGCAGTCGTACAGGTTTGCCTAGCTATGGCTACACCTTC

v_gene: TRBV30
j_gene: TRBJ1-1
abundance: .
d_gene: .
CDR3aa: CAREVFTGSEAFF
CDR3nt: TGTGCCCGAGAGGTCTTCACGGGGTCTGAAGCTTTCTTT

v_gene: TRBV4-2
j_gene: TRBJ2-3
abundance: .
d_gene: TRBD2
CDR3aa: CASSQGLNSGGTDTDTQYF
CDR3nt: TGTGCCAGCAGCCAAGGTTTGAATAGCGGGGGGACTGACACAGATACGCAGTATTTT

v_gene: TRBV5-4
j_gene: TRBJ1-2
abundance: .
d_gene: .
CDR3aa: CASSSGGNYGYTF
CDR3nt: TGTGCCAGCAGCTCAGGAGGAAACTATGGCTACACCTTC

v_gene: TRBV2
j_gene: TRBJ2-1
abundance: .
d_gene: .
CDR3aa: CASSERRSSYNEQFF
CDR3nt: TGTGCCAGCAGTGAAAGGAGGAGCTCCTACAATGAGCAGTTCTTC

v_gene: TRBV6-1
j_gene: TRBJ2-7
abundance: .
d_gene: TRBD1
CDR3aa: CASRQGLREQYF
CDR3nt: TGTGCCAGCAGACAGGGGCTGAGGGAGCAGTACTTC